This T cell receptor (beta chain) was captured by sequencing in a study of response to subunit inactivated influenza vaccine. Broader study findings: T cells newly recruited by each seasonal influenza vaccination are few, the authors suggested.

TCRdb ran MiXCR on the RT-PCR reads and lists one entry per CDR3 protein. The repertoire holds over 750,000 distinct CDR3 sequences, about 20% seen once, with more than 8.5% in the top ten. The ends were cut back, 4 bases at V and 2 bases at J, with 20 bases in the middle. CDR3 length: 18 amino acids. Germline CDR1 is MNHEY and CDR2 is SVGAGI. Worth noting for this clonotype: Its antigen remains unidentified.

Material: PBMCs from blood, obtained 4 to 6 days after vaccination. This sequence joins TRBV6-5 and TRBJ2-2; TRBD2 is a possible D gene (6 bases). The TCR comes from a man over 45 who received an inactivated influenza vaccine. The CDR3 loop reads CASSSPRRRAGNTGELFF. CDR3 bases: TGTGCCAGCAGTTCACCCCGCCGGAGGGCAGGAAACACCGGGGAGCTGTTTTTT.